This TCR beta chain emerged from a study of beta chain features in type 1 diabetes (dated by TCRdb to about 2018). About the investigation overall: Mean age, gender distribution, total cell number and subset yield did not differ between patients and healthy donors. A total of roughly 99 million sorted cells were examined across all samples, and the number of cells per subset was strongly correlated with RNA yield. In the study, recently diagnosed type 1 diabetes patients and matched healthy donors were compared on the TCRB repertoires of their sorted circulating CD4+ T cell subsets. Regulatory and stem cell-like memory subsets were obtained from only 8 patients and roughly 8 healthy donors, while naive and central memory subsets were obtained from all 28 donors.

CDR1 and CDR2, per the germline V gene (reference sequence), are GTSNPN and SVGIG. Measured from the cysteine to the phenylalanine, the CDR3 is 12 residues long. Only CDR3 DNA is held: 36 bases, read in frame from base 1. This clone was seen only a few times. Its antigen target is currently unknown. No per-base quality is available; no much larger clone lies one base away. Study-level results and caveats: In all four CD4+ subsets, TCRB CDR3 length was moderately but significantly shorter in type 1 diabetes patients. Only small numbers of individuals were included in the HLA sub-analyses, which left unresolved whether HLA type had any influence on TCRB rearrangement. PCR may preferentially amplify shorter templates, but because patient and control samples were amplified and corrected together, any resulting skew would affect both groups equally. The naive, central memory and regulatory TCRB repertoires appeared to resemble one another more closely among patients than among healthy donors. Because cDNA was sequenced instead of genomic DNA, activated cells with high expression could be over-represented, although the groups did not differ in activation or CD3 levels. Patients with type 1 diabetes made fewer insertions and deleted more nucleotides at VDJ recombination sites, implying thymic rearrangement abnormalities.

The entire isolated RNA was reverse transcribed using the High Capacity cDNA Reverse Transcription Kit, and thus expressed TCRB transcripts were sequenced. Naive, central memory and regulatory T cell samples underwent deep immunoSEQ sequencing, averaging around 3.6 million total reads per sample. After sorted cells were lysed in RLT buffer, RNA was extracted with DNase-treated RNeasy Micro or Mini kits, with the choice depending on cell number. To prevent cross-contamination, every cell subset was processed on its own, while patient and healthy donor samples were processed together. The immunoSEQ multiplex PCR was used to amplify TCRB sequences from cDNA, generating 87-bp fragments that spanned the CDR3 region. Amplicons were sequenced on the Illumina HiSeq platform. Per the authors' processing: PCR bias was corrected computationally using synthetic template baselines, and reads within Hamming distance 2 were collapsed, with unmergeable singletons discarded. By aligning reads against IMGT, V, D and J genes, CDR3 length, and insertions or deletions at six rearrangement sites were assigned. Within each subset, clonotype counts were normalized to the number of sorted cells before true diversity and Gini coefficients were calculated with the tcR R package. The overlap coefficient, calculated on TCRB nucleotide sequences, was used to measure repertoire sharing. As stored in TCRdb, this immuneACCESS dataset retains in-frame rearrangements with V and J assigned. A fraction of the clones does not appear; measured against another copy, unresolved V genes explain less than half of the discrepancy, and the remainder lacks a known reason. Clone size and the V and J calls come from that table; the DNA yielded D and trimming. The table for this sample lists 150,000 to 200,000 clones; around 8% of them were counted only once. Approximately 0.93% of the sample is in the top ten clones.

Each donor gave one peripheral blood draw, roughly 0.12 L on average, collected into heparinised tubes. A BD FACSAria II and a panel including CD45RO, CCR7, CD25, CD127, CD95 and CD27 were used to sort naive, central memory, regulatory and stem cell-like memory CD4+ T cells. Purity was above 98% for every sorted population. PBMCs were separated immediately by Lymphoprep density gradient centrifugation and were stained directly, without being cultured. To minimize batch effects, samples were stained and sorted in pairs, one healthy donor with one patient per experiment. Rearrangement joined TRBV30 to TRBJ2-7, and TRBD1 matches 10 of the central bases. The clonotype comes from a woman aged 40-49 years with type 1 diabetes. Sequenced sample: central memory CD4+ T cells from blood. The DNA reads TGTGCGGGAGGGGACAGGGGTGACGAGCAGTACTTC. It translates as CAGGDRGDEQYF.